This T cell receptor (beta chain) was found in a study of cytomegalovirus exposure and HLA in healthy donors. Primers included in the PCR were 60 Vbeta and 13 Jbeta primers. Authors' processing steps: Approximately 73 million unique TCR beta chains, roughly 12 million shared, were counted in a later analysis. The data were produced by immunoSEQ multiplex PCR, yet TCRdb's version contains in-frame clones alone and is incomplete. The D gene and trimming were derived from the DNA, and the V and J assignments and clone size from that table. The repertoire holds a few hundred thousand clones, with approximately 80% as singletons. Per germline, CDR1 PRHDT and CDR2 FYEKMQ (reference sequence). Trimming shortened V by 3 bases and J by 8 bases, and 10 bases separated the two germline ends. The CDR3 is 12 residues long.

The sequencing input was PBMCs. This chain links TRBV13 with TRBJ1-1; D is perhaps TRBD1 (6 bases). This TCR was recovered from a girl aged 2 to 9 in good health and CMV-seronegative. CDR3 protein: CASSLLDREAFF. The CDR3 DNA is TGTGCCAGCAGCTTGCTAGACAGGGAAGCTTTCTTT.